The entry below gives a single T cell receptor (beta chain) sequence along with its context. Its antigen is as yet unknown. The data were taken from a study of T cell responses to AZD1222 COVID-19 vaccine. Assay: immunoSEQ multiplex PCR; the TCRdb copy retains only in-frame clones and omits some. Of approximately 100,000 clones listed, about 86% were seen once; the top ten hold roughly 1.4%. Germline V gene data show CDR1 as SGHRS and CDR2 as YFSETQ. This CDR3 comprises 14 residues. V lost 3 bases, J lost 8 bases, and 6 bases stayed unmatched. Study-level points and caveats: Nearly half of the spike-specific TCRs reportedly recognize variant regions that carry no mutations. The study sampled repertoires only after the peak T cell response. Baseline serology detected seropositivity in only 5 or 6 AZD1222 recipients. Most donors were white British, females outnumbered males, and clonal diversity was possibly underestimated.

Material: peripheral blood, obtained on day 0 of AZD1222 vaccination. The TCR sequence derives from an adult in good health. The chain uses TRBV5-1 and TRBJ1-4; 8 bases are shared with TRBD1. DNA of the CDR3: TGCGCCAGCAGCTCCCAGGGGGCAGGGGAAAAACTGTTTTTT. Translation gives CASSSQGAGEKLFF.